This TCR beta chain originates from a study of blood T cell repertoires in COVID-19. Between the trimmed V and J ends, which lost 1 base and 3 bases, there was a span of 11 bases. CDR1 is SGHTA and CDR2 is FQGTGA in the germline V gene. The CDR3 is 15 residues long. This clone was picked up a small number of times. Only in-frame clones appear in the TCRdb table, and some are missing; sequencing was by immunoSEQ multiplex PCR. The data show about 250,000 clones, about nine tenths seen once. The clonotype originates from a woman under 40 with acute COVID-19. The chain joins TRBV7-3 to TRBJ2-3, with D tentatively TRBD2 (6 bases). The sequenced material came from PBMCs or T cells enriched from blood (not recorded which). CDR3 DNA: TGTGCCAGCAGCTTAAACGGAGGGGCTACAGATACGCAGTATTTT. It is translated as CASSLNGGATDTQYF.